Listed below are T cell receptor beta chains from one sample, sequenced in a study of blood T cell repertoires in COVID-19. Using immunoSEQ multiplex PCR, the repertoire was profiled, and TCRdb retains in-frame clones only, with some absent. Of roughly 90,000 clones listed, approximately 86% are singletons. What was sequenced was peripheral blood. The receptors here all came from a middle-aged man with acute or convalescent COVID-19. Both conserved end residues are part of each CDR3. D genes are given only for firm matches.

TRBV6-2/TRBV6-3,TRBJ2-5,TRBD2,CASSTGLAGEETQYF
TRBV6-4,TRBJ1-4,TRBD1,CASSPQGLANEKLFF
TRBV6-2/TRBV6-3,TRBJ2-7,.,CASSSLGGSYEQYF
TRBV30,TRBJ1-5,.,CAWSFGQTDQPQHF
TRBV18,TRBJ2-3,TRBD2,CASQGTSGGSDTDTQYF
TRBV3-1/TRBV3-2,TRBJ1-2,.,CASSPMGQGFNYGYTF
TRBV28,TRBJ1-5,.,CASSDGQIRGAQHF
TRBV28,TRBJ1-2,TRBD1,CASSFGAGGYGYTF
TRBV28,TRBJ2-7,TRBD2,CASSYSGRSSYEQYF
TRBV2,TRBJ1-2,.,CASSLQGRSNGYTF
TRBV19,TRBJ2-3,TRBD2,CASSPLAKVSDTQYF
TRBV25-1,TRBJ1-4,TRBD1,CASSDRGPTNEKLFF
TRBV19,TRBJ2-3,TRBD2,CASSLREGADTQYF
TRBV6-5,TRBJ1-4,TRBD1,CASSYSGTGPGEKLFF
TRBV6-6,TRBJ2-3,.,CASSLSYMGGAGTDTQYF
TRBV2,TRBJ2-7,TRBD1,CASSVGQVAEQYF
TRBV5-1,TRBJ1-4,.,CASSPQAGTNEKLFF
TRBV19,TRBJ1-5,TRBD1,CASSIDGTGDRQPQHF
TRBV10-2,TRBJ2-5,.,CASSESSGTFQETQYF
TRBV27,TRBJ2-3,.,CASKNPGNTDTQYF
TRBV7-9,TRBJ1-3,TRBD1,CASSLGQGPGNTIYF
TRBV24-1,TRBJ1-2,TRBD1,CATSEDRGLGYTF
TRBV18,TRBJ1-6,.,CASSPPGVRDSPLHF
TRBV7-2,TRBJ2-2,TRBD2,CASTRPGLASNTGELFF
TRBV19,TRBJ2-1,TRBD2,CASSIGAGESNEQFF
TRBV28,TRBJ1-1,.,CASRFMNTEAFF
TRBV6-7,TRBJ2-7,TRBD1,CASSLDRVTYEQYF
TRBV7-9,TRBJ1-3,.,CASSRDNSGNTIYF
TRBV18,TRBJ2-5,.,CASSPRHSQETQYF
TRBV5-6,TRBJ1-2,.,CASSYGEGYTF
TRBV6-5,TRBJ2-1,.,CASSYSTSSYNEQFF
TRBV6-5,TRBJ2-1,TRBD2,CASSYPVTAGDRQFF
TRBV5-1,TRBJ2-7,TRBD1,CASSSGTGVSYEQYF
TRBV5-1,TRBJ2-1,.,CASSPNAQGSEQFF
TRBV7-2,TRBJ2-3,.,CASSFGGPSTDTQYF
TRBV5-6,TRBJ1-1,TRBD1,CASSLGQGALSEAFF
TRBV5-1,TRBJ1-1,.,CASSLGQRISEAFF
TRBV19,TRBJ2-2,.,CASSILAPGELFF
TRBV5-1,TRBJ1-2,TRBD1,CASSPGQGASGYAYTF
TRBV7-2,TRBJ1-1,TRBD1,CASSLAIKRGPEAFF
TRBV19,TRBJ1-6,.,CASRDTDNSPLHF
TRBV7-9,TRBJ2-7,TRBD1,CASSSDRQGSSYEQYF
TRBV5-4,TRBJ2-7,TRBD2,CASSSGGTSGMDEQYF
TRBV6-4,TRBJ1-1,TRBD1,CASSATGDHTEAFF
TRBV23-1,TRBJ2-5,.,CASSQGRHRQETQYF
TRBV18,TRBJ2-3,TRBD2,CASSPRIREGGTDTQYF
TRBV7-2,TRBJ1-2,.,CASSGGGFGGYTF
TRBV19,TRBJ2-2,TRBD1,CASSRDSYTGELFF
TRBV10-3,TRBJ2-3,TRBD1,CATLGQGTDTQYF
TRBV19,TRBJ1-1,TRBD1,CASSRGQGFTEAFF
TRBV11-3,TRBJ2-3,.,CASSSAGTQGDTQYF
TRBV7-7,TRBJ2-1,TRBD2,CASSSVAGATYNEQFF
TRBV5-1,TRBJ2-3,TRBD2,CASSTGLAGDTQYF